This T cell receptor beta chain was observed in a study of CXCR3-negative and CXCR3-positive naive CD8 T cells. Study findings and constraints: Naive cells positive for CXCR3 carried more hydrophobic TRB CDR3s than CXCR3-negative ones.

Via 5' RACE with UMI labels, TRB cDNA libraries were prepared. TCRdb reprocessed the 5' RACE reads; each CDR3 protein has one entry and no DNA is given. The sample's table shows tens of thousands of distinct CDR3 sequences. The CDR3 has 14 amino acids. Per the germline V gene, CDR1 is SGHNT and CDR2 is YYREEE (reference sequence). CD45RO-CCR7+CD27+CD95- marked naive CD8+ T cells. In regard to this clonotype: As yet, its antigen is unknown.

The chain uses TRBV5-4 and TRBJ1-1; TCRdb's D call of TRBD1 is untestable without DNA. Sequenced sample: naive CXCR3+ CD8+ T cells from blood. As for subset: CD45RO-CCR7+CD27+CD95- naive CD8+ T cells expressing CXCR3 (TNR3+). The sequence was collected from a human donor in good health. Some clones in this sample may be carry-over from other donors' samples. The CDR3 sequence: CASSPGISPRWAFF. Combining the CDR3 with reference TRBV5-4 and TRBJ1-1 gives the whole variable domain ETGVTQSPTHLIKTRGQQVTLRCSSQSGHNTVSWYQQALGQGPQFIFQYYREEENGRGNFPPRFSGLQFPNYSSELNVNALELDDSALYLCASSPGISPRWAFFGQGTRLTVV.